A single sample gave rise to the 29 T cell receptor beta chains below, sequenced in a study of blood T cells in healthy people across ages. With a J-beta primer mix and a sample-barcoded 5' primer, a second PCR ran roughly 6 to 12 cycles. TCRdb reanalysed the 5' RACE reads using MiXCR and keeps one entry per CDR3 protein. The sample has about 570,000 distinct CDR3 sequences, about 27% seen once; the top ten hold roughly 3.5%. These sequences were also reported in another study, on T cells of mothers and their children.

Source material: blood. These receptors all come from a boy between 2 and 10 years old in good health.

The table lists this clonotype with a few counts. V is TRBV10-3 and J is TRBJ1-1; 8 positions agree with TRBD1. The V gene's germline CDR1 is ENHRY and CDR2 SYGVKD. With 5 bases clipped from V and 8 bases from J, the junction kept 10 bases outside the gene matches. The CDR3 covers 14 residues. CDR3 nucleotide sequence: TGTGCCATCAGTTTACAGGGGGGTCTCGGAGAAGCTTTCTTT. This encodes CAISLQGGLGEAFF.

The CDR3 DNA reads TGTGCCAGCAGTTCGACTAGAGATACGCAGTATTTT. Its translation is CASSSTRDTQYF. The V call is TRBV2, the J call TRBJ2-3; the D gene is possibly TRBD2 (6 bases). CDR1 is SNHLY, CDR2 FYNNEI, per germline. There are 12 residues in the CDR3. The V and J ends lost 5 bases and 5 bases respectively, with 8 bases between them.

This clonotype was recorded a few times. The rearrangement joins TRBV27 to TRBJ2-1, with a possible D match to TRBD2 (5 bases). This CDR3 is 17 amino acids long. Trimming stripped 6 bases from V and 0 bases from J, with 18 bases between. CDR1 is MNHEY and CDR2 is SMNVEV in the germline V gene (reference sequence). The chain's CDR3 is CASRTGNPSSSYNEQFF. The DNA of the CDR3 is TGTGCCAGCAGAACCGGGAACCCTTCGAGCTCCTACAATGAGCAGTTCTTC.

Comment on this clonotype: At one boundary the junction diverges from the germline segment, which might be a read error. V is TRBV10-3 and J is TRBJ2-7; D unresolved. Germline V gives CDR1 ENHRY, CDR2 SYGVKD. The CDR3 runs 11 residues. The CDR3 here is CATSERYEQYF. In DNA, the CDR3 is TGTGCCACCAGTGAACGCTACGAGCAGTACTTC.

This chain's CDR3 is CASSLFLTGTEAFF. The CDR3 DNA reads TGTGCCAGCAGTTTATTCCTCACGGGGACTGAAGCTTTCTTT. This chain joins TRBV12-3 or TRBV12-4 and TRBJ1-1; D remains ambiguous. The CDR3 runs to 14 residues. V was shortened by 2 bases and J by 5 bases, with 12 bases between the two germline ends.

This clonotype was recorded a few times. This chain connects TRBV2 to TRBJ2-2; no clear D. V gave up 1 base and J gave up 5 bases, with 5 bases separating them. This CDR3 spans 13 amino acids. CDR1 is SNHLY, CDR2 FYNNEI, per germline. CDR3 protein: CASSEETTGELFF. In nucleotides, the CDR3 is TGTGCCAGCAGTGAAGAAACTACCGGGGAGCTGTTTTTT.

The gene calls are TRBV20-1 and TRBJ2-5; 8 nucleotides line up with TRBD2. The DNA end is more similar to TRBJ2-1, so the J call may be wrong. Germline CDR1 DFQATT, CDR2 SNEGSKA (reference sequence). The CDR3 totals 13 residues. CDR3 sequence reads: CSALRAGVSEQFF. Here the CDR3 DNA reads TGCAGTGCTTTAAGAGCGGGAGTTTCCGAGCAGTTCTTC.

This clonotype occurred a few times. V gene TRBV6-2 or TRBV6-3 combines with J gene TRBJ2-3; 10 bases map to TRBD1. Germline V gene lookup returns CDR1 MNHEY and CDR2 SVGEGT. The CDR3 is 16 residues long. V was clipped by 1 base and J by 6 bases; unmatched bases: 7. The CDR3 loop reads CASSYYPGQGSDTQYF. The CDR3 DNA follows: TGTGCCAGCAGTTACTACCCGGGACAGGGGTCGGATACGCAGTATTTT.

The chain joins TRBV27 to TRBJ2-5; 10 positions match TRBD2. V lost 0 bases and J lost 5; bases outside the gene matches: 9. The CDR3 is 17 residues long. Per germline, CDR1 MNHEY and CDR2 SMNVEV (reference sequence). The CDR3: CASSLSASGRAAETQYF. In nucleotides, the CDR3 is TGTGCCAGCAGTTTATCGGCAAGCGGGAGGGCCGCGGAGACCCAGTACTTC.

This clonotype came up a few times. The chain uses TRBV5-1 and TRBJ2-1; the D gene is possibly TRBD1 (5 bases). With the DNA end fitting TRBJ2-7 better, the J assignment may be wrong. This CDR3 has 15 residues. CDR1 and CDR2 (germline): SGHRS, YFSETQ. In DNA form, the CDR3 reads TGCGCCAGCAGCGGATCCCAGGGTCGCCCCTACGAGCAGTACTTC. As protein: CASSGSQGRPYEQYF.

Of note for this clonotype: A much larger clone lies a single base off, so this may be a read error. This rearrangement joins TRBV6-1 to TRBJ1-4, with no clear D. The CDR3 runs 14 residues. Per germline, CDR1 MNHNS and CDR2 SASEGT. This chain's CDR3 is CASRNTFRSEKLSF. The CDR3 nucleotides are TGTGCCAGCAGGAACACCTTCCGGAGTGAAAAACTGTCTTTT.

This clonotype occurred a few times. The chain has TRBV6-1 and TRBJ2-5; D is possibly TRBD2 (6 bases). Germline V gene lookup returns CDR1 MNHNS and CDR2 SASEGT. The CDR3 spans 12 residues. CDR3 in amino acids: CLVLREQETQYF. In DNA form, the CDR3 reads TGTTTAGTATTGCGGGAACAAGAGACCCAGTACTTC.

The chain has TRBV6-1 and TRBJ2-1; 8 positions match TRBD2. The germline gives CDR1 MNHNS, CDR2 SASEGT. J lost 0 bases, V lost 5 bases, and 6 bases had no gene match. The CDR3 has 16 residues. CDR3 amino acids: CASSKRGPDSYNEQFF. The CDR3 DNA follows: TGTGCCAGCAGTAAGCGGGGGCCCGACTCCTACAATGAGCAGTTCTTC.

The chain joins TRBV12-3 or TRBV12-4 to TRBJ2-7; D call uncertain. V was cut by 5 bases and J by 0 bases, with 14 bases left in between. The CDR3 consists of 15 residues. In DNA form, the CDR3 reads TGTGCCAGCAGTCCCCTGCTGGGAAGCTCCTACGAGCAGTACTTC. Its translation is CASSPLLGSSYEQYF.

This clonotype was seen more than once but under ten times. The chain recombines TRBV20-1 with TRBJ2-5; 13 nucleotides align to TRBD2. TRBJ2-1 explains the end of the DNA better; the J call may be wrong. Germline CDR1 and CDR2: DFQATT and SNEGSKA (reference sequence). The CDR3 is 18 amino acids. The CDR3 loop is CSAAPGLAGFIPQNEQFF. The CDR3 DNA sequence: TGCAGTGCTGCCCCGGGACTAGCGGGGTTTATACCTCAGAATGAGCAGTTCTTC.

This chain uses TRBV7-2 with TRBJ2-7; 11 bases are shared with TRBD1. This CDR3 contains 16 residues. Germline V lookup: CDR1 SGHTA, CDR2 FQGNSA. The J segment lost 3 bases and the V segment lost 0 bases, leaving 4 bases of the junction unmatched. CDR3 nucleotides: TGTGCCAGCAGCTTAGCGGGGACAGGGGGGGTCTACGAGCAGTACTTC. Amino acids: CASSLAGTGGVYEQYF.

This clonotype was picked up a small number of times. The chain carries TRBV6-6 and TRBJ2-5, with 13 bases aligning to TRBD2. Germline V gene lookup returns CDR1 MNHNY and CDR2 SVGAGI (reference sequence). The CDR3 length is 18 residues. V lost 2 bases and J lost 5; bases outside the gene matches: 11. The CDR3 DNA follows: TGTGCCAGCAGTTACAAGGGACTAGCGGGGAGTACGAGGGAGACCCAGTACTTC. Translating gives CASSYKGLAGSTRETQYF.

The table lists this clonotype with a few counts. This chain links TRBV12-3 or TRBV12-4 with TRBJ1-4; the match to TRBD1 covers 9 bases. V lost 7 bases to trimming and J lost 10 bases; unmatched junction nucleotides: 7. The CDR3 has 13 amino acids. The CDR3 nucleotides are TGTGCCAGCACCCGGGACAGGGCGGGAAAACTGTTTTTT. Its translation: CASTRDRAGKLFF.

The chain employs TRBV20-1 and TRBJ1-4; 7 bases fit TRBD1. This CDR3 contains 13 residues. V trimming: 4 bases; J trimming: 4 bases; junction bases outside the gene matches: 3. Germline lookup yields CDR1 DFQATT and CDR2 SNEGSKA (reference sequence). The CDR3 DNA follows: TGCAGTGCTAACCGGGACAGTAATGAAAAACTGTTTTTT. It specifies CSANRDSNEKLFF.

This clonotype occurred a few times. This sequence joins TRBV7-9 and TRBJ2-7; D tentatively reads TRBD1 or TRBD2 (5 bases each). Germline CDR1 reads SEHNR; CDR2 reads FQNEAQ (reference sequence). The CDR3 extends over 14 amino acids. Trimming removed 3 bases from V and 4 bases from J, with 13 bases in between. CDR3 DNA sequence: TGTGCCAGCAGCTTCTGGGAAGGGGAGTACGAGCAGTACTTC. This translates into CASSFWEGEYEQYF.

The chain carries TRBV14 and TRBJ2-7; D unresolved. Trimming removed 1 base from V and 3 bases from J, with 13 bases in between. In germline, CDR1 is SGHDN, CDR2 FVKESK. This CDR3 spans 15 amino acids. The CDR3 nucleotides are TGTGCCAGCAGCCAAGCTATGGCGTCCAGCTACGAGCAGTACTTC. It yields the protein CASSQAMASSYEQYF.

This clonotype was detected ten times or more. CDR3 sequence reads: CASSPRGYEQYF. The CDR3 nucleotides are TGTGCCAGCAGCCCCAGGGGATACGAGCAGTACTTC. The chain joins TRBV7-9 to TRBJ2-7, with a weak D call TRBD1 (6 bases). Germline-derived CDR1 and CDR2 are SEHNR and FQNEAQ (reference sequence). The CDR3 covers 12 residues. V was clipped by 5 bases and J by 4 bases, with 9 bases between them.

The chain recombines TRBV5-1 with TRBJ2-4, with D possibly matching TRBD2 (5 bases). V shed 4 bases and J shed 2 bases, with 13 bases lying between them. Germline assignment: CDR1 SGHRS and CDR2 YFSETQ. The CDR3 runs 15 residues. The CDR3 reads CASSPKAGPKNIQYF. In DNA, the CDR3 is TGCGCCAGCAGCCCGAAGGCGGGCCCCAAAAACATTCAGTACTTC. Variable domain in full (rest from reference TRBV5-1 and TRBJ2-4): KAGVTQTPRYLIKTRGQQVTLSCSPISGHRSVSWYQQTPGQGLQFLFEYFSETQRNKGNFPGRFSGRQFSNSRSEMNVSTLELGDSALYLCASSPKAGPKNIQYFGAGTRLSVL.

This chain links TRBV7-9 with TRBJ2-5; tentative D call: TRBD2 (6 bases). Germline-derived CDR1 and CDR2 are SEHNR and FQNEAQ (reference sequence). This CDR3 has 14 amino acids. V was trimmed by 7 bases and J by 11 bases, leaving 23 bases between them. CDR3 DNA sequence: TGTGCCAGCACCTGGGACTGGATTCCCTACGGGCAGTACTTC. It encodes CASTWDWIPYGQYF. The variable domain in full, completed from reference TRBV7-9 and TRBJ2-5, reads DTGVSQNPRHKITKRGQNVTFRCDPISEHNRLYWYRQTLGQGPEFLTYFQNEAQLEKSRLLSDRFSAERPKGSFSTLEIQRTEQGDSAMYLCASTWDWIPYGQYFGPGTRLLVL.

This sequence joins TRBV6-5 and TRBJ1-5, with 8 bases lining up with TRBD1. The CDR3 runs 13 residues. The V gene end was trimmed by 5 bases and the J gene end by 4 bases; junction bases not matched to a gene: 1. Looked up from germline, CDR1 is MNHEY and CDR2 is SVGAGI. This CDR3 is CASSRQGNQPQHF. The CDR3 DNA sequence: TGTGCCAGCAGTCGACAGGGGAATCAGCCCCAGCATTTT.

This clonotype was observed once. The chain joins TRBV29-1 to TRBJ2-5; 10 bases fit TRBD2. The J segment lost 11 bases and the V segment lost 6 bases, leaving 18 bases of the junction unmatched. CDR1 and CDR2 from the germline V gene are SQVTM and ANQGSEA. This CDR3 has 15 amino acids. CDR3 bases: TGCAGCGTCGAAAGCGGGAGGGGAGGTACCTACGGGCAGTACTTC. Amino acids: CSVESGRGGTYGQYF. The entire variable domain, with the rest obtained from reference TRBV29-1 and TRBJ2-5, is as follows: SAVISQKPSRDICQRGTSLTIQCQVDSQVTMMFWYRQQPGQSLTLIATANQGSEATYESGFVIDKFPISRPNLTFSTLTVSNMSPEDSSIYLCSVESGRGGTYGQYFGPGTRLLVL.

The chain carries TRBV20-1 and TRBJ2-1; weak D call: TRBD2 (5 bases). This CDR3 region has 16 residues. V lost 4 bases and J lost 7, with 23 bases in between. Germline V gene lookup returns CDR1 DFQATT and CDR2 SNEGSKA (reference sequence). CDR3 DNA sequence: TGCAGTGCTACGATACGGACTGTCGGGGTCCAGAATGAGCAGTTCTTC. Amino acid sequence: CSATIRTVGVQNEQFF.

The V and J genes are TRBV7-3 and TRBJ1-2, with 8 bases identical to TRBD1. V was clipped by 1 base and J by 1 base; unmatched bases: 8. There are 17 residues in the CDR3. Germline loops: CDR1 SGHTA, CDR2 FQGTGA. The CDR3 loop reads CASSLNPRTGLNYGYTF. The DNA for the CDR3 is TGTGCCAGCAGCTTAAATCCCCGGACAGGGCTTAACTATGGCTACACCTTC.

The table lists this clonotype with many counts. The rearrangement links TRBV20-1 to TRBJ2-7, with 7 bases fitting TRBD2. Per germline, CDR1 DFQATT and CDR2 SNEGSKA (reference sequence). The CDR3 loop spans 14 amino acids. V gave up 3 bases and J gave up 7 bases; unmatched junction bases: 12. This chain's CDR3 is CSASPTSIRDEQYF. The CDR3, as DNA: TGCAGTGCTAGCCCGACTAGCATCCGAGATGAGCAGTACTTC.